The T cell receptor (beta chain) under discussion was sequenced for a study of T cells in Graves' hyperthyroidism and ophthalmopathy. The study, taken as a whole, reports: It was a median around seven months before onset that the model predicted ophthalmopathy. Peripheral blood also featured most of the thyroid clonotypes expanded above 0.001.

The CDR3 spans 14 residues. Germline lookup yields CDR1 MGHRA and CDR2 YSYEKL. Trimming left V 0 bases short and J 7 bases short, with 10 bases between. Template material for amplifying TCR beta CDR3 regions consisted of RNA transcripts. Researchers ran a first-round RT-PCR on the TCR CDR3 using the HTBI primer set. TCRdb passed the multiplex PCR reads through MiXCR, listing each CDR3 protein once. The sample lists 500,000 to 650,000 distinct CDR3 sequences, 17% occurring once. A remark on this clonotype: The antigen is undetermined.

In making diagnoses, clinical symptoms, serum thyroxine and TRAb, thyroid ultrasound and orbital computed tomography were all used. The source is a woman between 18 and 29 years old with Graves' ophthalmopathy. Sequencing input: blood. V usage is TRBV4-1 and J usage is TRBJ1-5; D possibly corresponds to TRBD1 (5 bases). In nucleotides, the CDR3 is TGCGCCAGCAGCCAAGATGGCAGGGCGCAGCCCCAGCATTTT. As protein: CASSQDGRAQPQHF.